This T cell receptor (beta chain) was sequenced in a study of regulatory T cells in long-lasting Graves disease. Time point denoted: newly diagnosed GD, antithyroid drugs for less than 3 months. The TCR library used RNA extracted from PBMCs. The germline V gene encodes CDR1 SGHRS and CDR2 YFSETQ. This CDR3 is built from 14 residues. Arm-PCR with iRepertoire HTBI primers amplified the CDR3 regions for these TCR beta libraries. Source study methods: In the combined samples, around 60 TRBV and some 15 TRBJ segments were identified. TCRdb analysed the multiplex PCR reads with MiXCR anew, one entry per CDR3 protein. The V and J calls follow TCRdb's processing rather than the paper's. This table holds hundreds of thousands of distinct CDR3 sequences, roughly 15% found once. This clonotype showed up many times. One end of the junction is discordant with germline, which a read error may explain. This sample also appeared in a second study, on T cells in Graves' hyperthyroidism and ophthalmopathy. That paper adds: Also found in blood were most expanded thyroid clonotypes above 0.001.

The input for sequencing was peripheral blood mononuclear cells (PBMCs), taken at new diagnosis, from a patient treated with antithyroid drugs. The source is a woman aged 30 to 39 with Graves disease. The V call is TRBV5-1, the J call TRBJ2-3; D is undetermined. In DNA form, the CDR3 reads TGTGCCAGCAGTTACGGGCAGGGCACAGATACGCAGTATTTT. Translating gives CASSYGQGTDTQYF.